A single sample is the source of the 26 T cell receptor beta chains below, sequenced in a study of blood T cell repertoires in COVID-19. The protocol was immunoSEQ multiplex PCR, while the TCRdb copy is restricted to in-frame clones and leaves out a portion. The sample contains roughly 140,000 clones, around 87% of which appear only once. The source material was PBMCs or T cells enriched from blood (not recorded which). These receptors came from a woman aged 25 to 39 with acute COVID-19.

The chain has TRBV27 and TRBJ1-1, with TRBD1 matching over 9 bases. The germline gives CDR1 MNHEY, CDR2 SMNVEV (reference sequence). The length of the CDR3 is 16 residues. Losses at the gene ends were 3 bases for V and 1 base for J; bases not matched to a gene: 6. CDR3 bases: TGTGCCAGCAGTTTTTCGTGGGGACAGGGGAACACTGAAGCTTTCTTT. This encodes CASSFSWGQGNTEAFF.

The J gene is TRBJ2-7, the V gene TRBV9, with D possibly being TRBD2 (6 bases). Trimming removed 2 bases from V and 4 bases from J, with 16 bases in between. Germline CDR1 is SGDLS and CDR2 is YYNGEE. The CDR3 has 15 residues. CDR3 coding DNA: TGTGCCAGCAGCGTCGGGGGTGAGGTTGAGTACGAGCAGTACTTC. This sequence encodes CASSVGGEVEYEQYF.

This sequence joins TRBV28 and TRBJ2-1, with TRBD2 matching over 11 bases. The germline V gene has CDR1 MDHEN and CDR2 SYDVKM. CDR3 length equals 16 residues. The V segment lost 1 base and the J segment 8 bases; nucleotides outside the gene matches: 7. CDR3 sequence: CASSLSGLAGGYEQFF. For the CDR3, the DNA is TGTGCCAGCAGTTTATCGGGCCTAGCGGGAGGCTATGAGCAGTTCTTC.

The chain is built from TRBV6-5 and TRBJ2-7, with 8 nucleotides matching TRBD1. The CDR3 runs to 15 residues. The ends lost 0 bases at V and 6 bases at J; junction bases unmatched: 7. The V gene's germline CDR1 is MNHEY and CDR2 SVGAGI. Here the CDR3 reads CASSYSKGTGVEQYF. Written as DNA, the CDR3 is TGTGCCAGCAGTTACTCGAAGGGGACAGGCGTCGAGCAGTACTTC.

The chain uses TRBV7-2 and TRBJ1-2; no firm D call. This CDR3 comprises 14 residues. The germline gives CDR1 SGHTA, CDR2 FQGNSA. With 11 bases removed from V and 0 bases from J, the gap between germline ends came to 16 bases. CDR3: CASAREIANYGYTF. CDR3 coding DNA: TGTGCCTCCGCCCGAGAAATAGCTAACTATGGCTACACCTTC.

The chain couples TRBV28 to TRBJ2-2; 8 positions agree with TRBD1. CDR1 MDHEN and CDR2 SYDVKM come from the germline V gene. The CDR3 loop spans 16 amino acids. V was clipped by 3 bases and J by 3 bases; unmatched bases: 6. CDR3 amino acids: CASSFSAGGDTGELFF. CDR3 nucleotide sequence: TGTGCCAGCAGTTTTTCGGCAGGGGGCGACACCGGGGAGCTGTTTTTT.

This sequence joins TRBV12-5 and TRBJ1-1; no firm D call. The CDR3 length is 22 residues. Germline V gene data show CDR1 as LGHNT and CDR2 as FRNRAP. Trimming pared 3 bases from V and 3 bases from J, leaving 35 bases between. The DNA of the CDR3 is TGTGCTAGTGGTTTACGCTCCCCGCTACTCGGCCGGGTAGGTCGTTGGGACACTGAAGCTTTCTTT. It translates to CASGLRSPLLGRVGRWDTEAFF.

This chain joins TRBV19 and TRBJ1-5; tentatively, D is TRBD1 (5 bases). V lost 5 bases, J lost 2 bases, and 13 bases lay in between. Germline values: CDR1 LNHDA, CDR2 SQIVND (reference sequence). The CDR3 length is 15 residues. CDR3 loop: CASSRPGRGNQPQHF. The CDR3 region has the DNA TGTGCCAGTAGTCGACCTGGCAGGGGCAATCAGCCCCAGCATTTT.

J is TRBJ2-3 and V is TRBV9; TRBD2 matches at 12 bases. Germline-derived CDR1 and CDR2 are SGDLS and YYNGEE. Unmatched junction bases numbered 3, after V lost 2 bases and J lost 2 bases. CDR3 length: 16 amino acids. The CDR3 sequence is CASSVGTSGYTDTQYF. CDR3 bases: TGTGCCAGCAGCGTGGGGACTAGCGGGTACACAGATACGCAGTATTTT.

The chain has TRBV13 and TRBJ2-4, with TRBD1 identical over 10 bases. The CDR3 length is 15 residues. The J segment lost 7 bases and the V segment lost 7 bases, leaving 10 bases of the junction unmatched. Germline V lookup: CDR1 PRHDT, CDR2 FYEKMQ (reference sequence). CDR3 DNA sequence: TGTGCCAGCAATCCAGCCCGGACAGGGGGGAACATTCAGTACTTC. Translated, it gives CASNPARTGGNIQYF.

The gene calls are TRBV19 and TRBJ2-4; TRBD1 agrees at 9 bases. V lost 3 bases, J lost 6 bases, and 9 bases stayed unmatched. The CDR3 extends over 16 amino acids. Germline CDR1 and CDR2: LNHDA and SQIVND (reference sequence). This CDR3 reads CASSIGSGTGLNIQYF. DNA for the CDR3: TGTGCCAGTAGTATTGGATCTGGGACAGGGTTAAACATTCAGTACTTC. Drawing the rest from reference TRBV19 and TRBJ2-4, the complete variable domain is DGGITQSPKYLFRKEGQNVTLSCEQNLNHDAMYWYRQDPGQGLRLIYYSQIVNDFQKGDIAEGYSVSREKKESFPLTVTSAQKNPTAFYLCASSIGSGTGLNIQYFGAGTRLSVL.

The rearrangement joins TRBV5-8 to TRBJ1-3, with unresolved D. The ends were cut back, 4 bases at V and 0 bases at J, with 11 bases in the middle. The length of the CDR3 is 15 residues. Germline V lookup: CDR1 SGHTS, CDR2 YDEGEE. The CDR3 here is CASSVLAVSGNTIYF. The CDR3, as DNA: TGTGCCAGCAGCGTCCTGGCGGTCTCTGGAAACACCATATATTTT.

The chain combines TRBV29-1 with TRBJ2-7; 7 bases map to TRBD1. CDR1 SQVTM and CDR2 ANQGSEA come from the germline V gene. The CDR3 totals 14 residues. Trimming at V came to 7 bases and at J to 6 bases, leaving 15 bases not matched to a gene. The CDR3 sequence: CSAVPDRFSVEQYF. Written as DNA, the CDR3 is TGCAGCGCCGTACCGGACAGGTTTTCAGTCGAGCAGTACTTC.

The chain uses TRBV12-3 or TRBV12-4 and TRBJ2-7; 7 bases are a match to TRBD1. The CDR3 totals 12 residues. The trim removed 9 bases at V and 3 bases at J, leaving 5 bases unmatched. The CDR3: CASRTGFYEQYF. The CDR3 bases are TGTGCCAGTAGGACAGGATTCTACGAGCAGTACTTC.

The V call is TRBV16, the J call TRBJ2-1, with D uncertain. This CDR3 contains 13 residues. Germline V gene lookup returns CDR1 KGHSY and CDR2 FQNENV. Between the trimmed V and J ends, which lost 0 bases and 9 bases, there was a span of 9 bases. The CDR3 loop is CASSQSPSGEQFF. CDR3 DNA: TGTGCCAGCAGCCAATCTCCCTCGGGTGAGCAGTTCTTC. Using reference TRBV16 and TRBJ2-1 for the parts outside the CDR3, the full variable domain is GEEVAQTPKHLVRGEGQKAKLYCAPIKGHSYVFWYQQVLKNEFKFLISFQNENVFDETGMPKERFSAKCLPNSPCSLEIQATKLEDSAVYFCASSQSPSGEQFFGPGTRLTVL.

This clone was found once. The rearrangement joins TRBV7-2 to TRBJ1-2, with 9 bases that match TRBD1. The germline V gene has CDR1 SGHTA and CDR2 FQGNSA. J gave up 8 bases and V 5 bases, and 9 bases lay outside the gene matches. This CDR3 has 14 residues. The CDR3 DNA is TGTGCCAGCAGCCCAAAAGGGACAGGGTACGGCTACACCTTC. Translating gives CASSPKGTGYGYTF. The variable domain in full, with the rest retrieved from reference TRBV7-2 and TRBJ1-2, is GAGVSQSPSNKVTEKGKDVELRCDPISGHTALYWYRQSLGQGLEFLIYFQGNSAPDKSGLPSDRFSAERTGGSVSTLTIQRTQQEDSAVYLCASSPKGTGYGYTFGSGTRLTVV.

The V and J genes are TRBV9 and TRBJ2-1; 10 bases line up with TRBD2. The CDR3 covers 15 residues. Per the germline V gene, CDR1 is SGDLS and CDR2 is YYNGEE. V lost 0 bases, J lost 8 bases, and 5 bases stayed unmatched. The CDR3 sequence: CASSVGLAGAYEQFF. CDR3 nucleotides: TGTGCCAGCAGCGTAGGCCTAGCGGGAGCCTATGAGCAGTTCTTC. The full variable domain, its missing parts supplied by reference TRBV9 and TRBJ2-1, is DSGVTQTPKHLITATGQRVTLRCSPRSGDLSVYWYQQSLDQGLQFLIQYYNGEERAKGNILERFSAQQFPDLHSELNLSSLELGDSALYFCASSVGLAGAYEQFFGPGTRLTVL.

The rearrangement joins TRBV6-5 to TRBJ1-4; 7 bases agree with TRBD1. The CDR3 totals 14 residues. Germline trimming cut 8 bases from V and 5 bases from J; bases unmatched to any gene: 8. Germline values: CDR1 MNHEY, CDR2 SVGAGI. The CDR3 reads CASSGYRGNEKLFF. Here the CDR3 DNA reads TGTGCCAGCTCGGGCTACAGGGGAAATGAAAAACTGTTTTTT.

V and J are TRBV7-3 and TRBJ2-1; D is unresolved. The CDR3 runs 14 residues. Trimming removed 7 bases from V and 7 bases from J, with 17 bases in between. Germline values: CDR1 SGHTA, CDR2 FQGTGA. The CDR3 here is CASTLGDSRNEQFF. The CDR3 DNA sequence: TGTGCCAGCACCCTCGGTGATTCTCGTAATGAGCAGTTCTTC. The entire variable domain, with the rest obtained from reference TRBV7-3 and TRBJ2-1, is as follows: GAGVSQTPSNKVTEKGKYVELRCDPISGHTALYWYRQSLGQGPEFLIYFQGTGAADDSGLPNDRFFAVRPEGSVSTLKIQRTERGDSAVYLCASTLGDSRNEQFFGPGTRLTVL.

The chain carries TRBV7-8 and TRBJ1-5; D might be TRBD1 (5 bases). The germline V gene has CDR1 SGHVS and CDR2 FQNEAQ. The germline V and J ends were trimmed by 1 base and 4 bases, with 8 bases remaining between them. This CDR3 has 14 amino acids. The CDR3 DNA sequence: TGTGCCAGCAGCTTAGTGTCAGGGAATCAGCCCCAGCATTTT. Translated: CASSLVSGNQPQHF.

CDR3 sequence: CASSISTGGSQPQHF. Written as DNA, the CDR3 is TGTGCCAGCAGTATATCAACAGGGGGTTCGCAGCCCCAGCATTTT. The chain joins TRBV28 to TRBJ1-5; 8 nucleotides agree with TRBD1. This CDR3 contains 15 residues. CDR1 and CDR2 (germline): MDHEN, SYDVKM. With 5 bases clipped from V and 7 bases from J, the junction kept 10 bases outside the gene matches.

V usage is TRBV7-2 and J usage is TRBJ2-3; a possible D gene is TRBD2 (5 bases). Between the trimmed V and J ends, which lost 1 base and 0 bases, there was a span of 8 bases. The CDR3 contains 15 residues. The germline gives CDR1 SGHTA, CDR2 FQGNSA. The CDR3 sequence is CASSLEGVSTDTQYF. The CDR3 bases are TGTGCCAGCAGCTTAGAGGGAGTAAGCACAGATACGCAGTATTTT. Using reference TRBV7-2 and TRBJ2-3 for the parts outside the CDR3, the full variable domain is GAGVSQSPSNKVTEKGKDVELRCDPISGHTALYWYRQSLGQGLEFLIYFQGNSAPDKSGLPSDRFSAERTGGSVSTLTIQRTQQEDSAVYLCASSLEGVSTDTQYFGPGTRLTVL.

This sequence joins TRBV28 and TRBJ1-1; D not certain. V was pared by 5 bases and J by 1 base, with 11 bases between. CDR1 is MDHEN and CDR2 is SYDVKM in the germline V gene. The CDR3 has 14 amino acids. CDR3 amino acids: CASSLYRQNTEAFF. The CDR3 DNA follows: TGTGCCAGCAGTCTCTATCGACAGAACACTGAAGCTTTCTTT.

In DNA, the CDR3 is TGTGCCAGCAGTGGGCGACGGGGTATGAACACTGAAGCTTTCTTT. As protein: CASSGRRGMNTEAFF. This chain links TRBV25-1 with TRBJ1-1; D ambiguous. Per the germline V gene, CDR1 is MGHDK and CDR2 is SYGVNS. The length of the CDR3 is 15 residues. The V gene lost 4 bases and the J gene lost 0 bases, with 12 bases spanning the gap. Supplemented by reference TRBV25-1 and TRBJ1-1, the full variable domain reads EADIYQTPRYLVIGTGKKITLECSQTMGHDKMYWYQQDPGMELHLIHYSYGVNSTEKGDLSSESTVSRIRTEHFPLTLESARPSHTSQYLCASSGRRGMNTEAFFGQGTRLTVV.

This clone was observed once. This sequence joins TRBV7-8 and TRBJ1-2; 9 bases align to TRBD1. V was clipped by 5 bases and J by 2 bases; unmatched bases: 6. This CDR3 spans 15 amino acids. The V gene's germline CDR1 is SGHVS and CDR2 FQNEAQ. Here the CDR3 DNA reads TGTGCCAGCAGCCCCACCGGGACAGGGAACTATGGCTACACCTTC. This codes for CASSPTGTGNYGYTF.

The chain recombines TRBV30 with TRBJ1-2; perhaps TRBD1 as D (6 bases). The CDR3 has 13 amino acids. The V and J ends lost 2 bases and 5 bases respectively, with 12 bases between them. Germline values: CDR1 GTSNPN, CDR2 SVGIG (reference sequence). In nucleotides, the CDR3 is TGTGCCTGGAGTTACAGGGAGGGGTATGGCTACACCTTC. Translating gives CAWSYREGYGYTF.